This T cell receptor (beta chain) was captured by sequencing in a study of blood T cell repertoires in COVID-19. At the level of the study: Sites in the United States, Italy and Spain provided acute and convalescent COVID-19 samples. PBMCs, B-cell-depleted T cells, or T cells were the source of the cDNA or gDNA that made up the material.

This clone was recorded once. Seattle-derived patients entered the study during active infection and were followed longitudinally. As handled by the study authors: Nucleated cell counts were estimated from reference gene primer amplification. TCRdb's table, derived via immunoSEQ multiplex PCR, lists solely in-frame clones and lacks some. V, J and clone size derive from that table, while D and trimming were established from the DNA sequence. The sample lists some 390,000 clones, around 87% occurring once. Sequencing was performed on peripheral blood. The receptor comes from a woman in her sixties with COVID-19, enrolled during active disease.

CDR3 in DNA: TGTGCCAGCAGCTTAGCGGGCGCAGGGGTTATGAACACCATATATTTT. This codes for CASSLAGAGVMNTIYF. The V call is TRBV7-9, the J call TRBJ1-3; maybe TRBD1 (6 bases). The V end lost 0 bases, the J end lost 7 bases, and 16 bases lay between the germline ends. This CDR3 comprises 16 residues. In germline, CDR1 is SEHNR, CDR2 FQNEAQ (reference sequence).